Below are 29 T cell receptor beta chains sequenced from a single sample in a study of OX40 agonist ivuxolimab in advanced cancers. The method was immunoSEQ multiplex PCR; TCRdb's version includes in-frame clones alone and lacks a portion of them. The profile shows roughly 20,000 clones, about 83% of them singletons. Sequencing used CD4+ or CD8+ T cells sorted from blood, obtained in a trial of the OX40 agonist ivuxolimab. These TCRs come from an adult with an advanced solid tumor such as melanoma, head and neck, liver or kidney cancer.

The chain combines TRBV4-1 with TRBJ2-7; 8 bases fit TRBD1. This CDR3 has 15 amino acids. In germline, CDR1 is MGHRA, CDR2 YSYEKL. V lost 0 bases to trimming and J lost 6 bases; unmatched junction nucleotides: 7. The CDR3 coding sequence is TGCGCCAGCAGCCAAGATCCCCGACAGGGGTCCGAGCAGTACTTC. Its translation: CASSQDPRQGSEQYF.

This rearrangement joins TRBV7-9 to TRBJ2-1; the match to TRBD2 covers 10 bases. V dropped 4 bases and J dropped 3; count of bases not matched to a gene: 0. Germline-derived CDR1 and CDR2 are SEHNR and FQNEAQ (reference sequence). CDR3 length: 14 amino acids. The CDR3 protein is CASSSSGSYNEQFF. CDR3 DNA sequence: TGTGCCAGCAGCTCTAGCGGGAGCTACAATGAGCAGTTCTTC.

The chain links TRBV27 to TRBJ1-2, with D unresolved. From germline, CDR1 is MNHEY and CDR2 SMNVEV (reference sequence). V lost 5 bases and J 4 bases, leaving 11 bases between the germline ends. The CDR3 covers 13 residues. DNA of the CDR3: TGTGCCAGCAGTGAACAGAATAGCTATGGCTACACCTTC. It yields the protein CASSEQNSYGYTF.

Concerning this clone: A junction end diverges from the germline sequence, so it may reflect a read error. The chain recombines TRBV7-8 with TRBJ2-1; 12 positions match TRBD2. Germline-derived CDR1 and CDR2 are SGHVS and FQNEAQ. This CDR3 is built from 12 residues. The CDR3 region is CAVRLAGALPLF. The CDR3 nucleotides read TGTGCCGTACGACTAGCGGGAGCCCTTCCGCTCTTC.

V is TRBV7-9 and J is TRBJ2-6; tentative D call: TRBD2 (6 bases). The CDR3 has 15 amino acids. The V end was cut by 7 bases, the J end by 2 bases, with 12 bases between. The germline gives CDR1 SEHNR, CDR2 FQNEAQ (reference sequence). The CDR3 protein is CASMREDPGANVLTF. The CDR3 DNA reads TGTGCCAGCATGAGGGAGGATCCTGGGGCCAACGTCCTGACTTTC.

This chain uses TRBV6-1 with TRBJ1-4, with TRBD1 identical over 7 bases. Germline lookup yields CDR1 MNHNS and CDR2 SASEGT. The CDR3 length is 12 residues. J gave up 6 bases and V 9 bases, and 4 bases lay outside the gene matches. In DNA, the CDR3 is TGTGCCAGAAGACAGGGATATGAAAAACTGTTTTTT. This codes for CARRQGYEKLFF.

V and J are TRBV5-5 and TRBJ1-2; D is possibly TRBD1 (6 bases). CDR3 length equals 11 residues. V was clipped by 5 bases and J by 8 bases, with 10 bases between them. The germline CDR1 and CDR2 sequences are SGHKS and YYEKEE (reference sequence). The CDR3, as DNA: TGTGCCAGCAGAATTACAGGGGGCTACACCTTC. Encoded protein: CASRITGGYTF.

J is TRBJ1-2 and V is TRBV29-1; 8 bases line up with TRBD1. This CDR3 comprises 14 residues. Germline CDR1 SQVTM, CDR2 ANQGSEA. The V and J ends lost 6 bases and 5 bases, in that order; junction bases with no gene match: 11. The CDR3: CSVVDRESVYGYTF. Here the CDR3 DNA reads TGCAGCGTCGTGGACAGGGAGAGTGTGTATGGCTACACCTTC.

J is TRBJ2-1 and V is TRBV16; D is unclear. CDR3 length: 13 amino acids. CDR1 is KGHSY, CDR2 FQNENV, per germline. Trimming removed 5 bases at V and 6 bases at J, with 11 bases between. CDR3 DNA: TGTGCCAGCAGCACGCCTGGGCTCAATGAGCAGTTCTTC. Its protein is CASSTPGLNEQFF. The variable domain in full, with the rest retrieved from reference TRBV16 and TRBJ2-1, is GEEVAQTPKHLVRGEGQKAKLYCAPIKGHSYVFWYQQVLKNEFKFLISFQNENVFDETGMPKERFSAKCLPNSPCSLEIQATKLEDSAVYFCASSTPGLNEQFFGPGTRLTVL.

The J gene is TRBJ2-7, the V gene TRBV28; possible D gene TRBD2, 5 bases. There are 13 residues in the CDR3. Trimming stripped 3 bases from V and 2 bases from J, with 8 bases between. Germline CDR1 is MDHEN and CDR2 is SYDVKM. The CDR3 here is CASSLSGTYEQYF. CDR3 nucleotide sequence: TGTGCCAGCAGTTTGTCGGGGACCTACGAGCAGTACTTC.

Only one count was recorded for this clone. This sequence joins TRBV7-7 and TRBJ2-2; D gene uncertain. The V gene lost 4 bases and the J gene lost 1 base, with 7 bases spanning the gap. The CDR3 contains 14 residues. From germline, CDR1 is SSHAT and CDR2 FNYEAQ (reference sequence). CDR3 in amino acids: CASSSDRNTGELFF. The CDR3 nucleotides are TGTGCCAGCAGCTCCGACCGGAACACCGGGGAGCTGTTTTTT.

The gene calls are TRBV4-3 and TRBJ2-1, with 8 bases lining up with TRBD2. V was clipped by 4 bases and J by 3 bases; unmatched bases: 8. The germline V gene has CDR1 LGHNA and CDR2 YSLEER. The CDR3 contains 16 residues. CDR3 region: CASSPGLAGSYNEQFF. CDR3 sequence (DNA): TGCGCCAGCAGCCCTGGACTAGCCGGGAGCTACAATGAGCAGTTCTTC.

The chain couples TRBV27 to TRBJ1-5; D ambiguous. The germline V gene has CDR1 MNHEY and CDR2 SMNVEV (reference sequence). The CDR3 totals 14 residues. V was trimmed by 3 bases and J by 7 bases, leaving 13 bases between them. CDR3 in amino acids: CASSFRDGWQPQHF. DNA of the CDR3: TGTGCCAGCAGTTTCCGCGACGGGTGGCAGCCCCAGCATTTT.

This clone was seen a single time. V usage is TRBV11-2 and J usage is TRBJ2-7, with D possibly TRBD1 on 7 matching bases. Germline CDR1 is SGHAT and CDR2 is FQNNGV. V was cut by 5 bases and J by 4 bases, with 18 bases left in between. CDR3 length: 15 residues. The CDR3 here is CASSPTQGGRYEQYF. For the CDR3, the DNA is TGTGCCAGCAGCCCCACTCAGGGGGGACGGTACGAGCAGTACTTC.

The chain recombines TRBV7-9 with TRBJ1-4, with D tentatively TRBD1 (5 bases). The V end was cut by 1 base, the J end by 8 bases, with 14 bases between. CDR1 is SEHNR and CDR2 is FQNEAQ in the germline V gene (reference sequence). This CDR3 has 15 residues. The CDR3 DNA follows: TGTGCCAGCAGCTTAGAGAGGTCTTCAGGGGAAAAACTGTTTTTT. Its protein product is CASSLERSSGEKLFF.

This clone was seen a single time. The CDR3 spells CASSEAGDSYNEQFF. The CDR3 DNA sequence: TGTGCCAGCAGTGAGGCAGGGGACAGCTACAATGAGCAGTTCTTC. J is TRBJ2-1 and V is TRBV2, with TRBD1 matching 7 bases. CDR3 size: 15 residues. Germline CDR1 reads SNHLY; CDR2 reads FYNNEI. V dropped 3 bases and J dropped 3; count of bases not matched to a gene: 5.

The rearrangement uses TRBV19 and TRBJ2-1; D is unclear. V lost 1 base, J lost 7 bases, and 8 bases lay in between. The CDR3 is 13 amino acids. Germline-derived CDR1 and CDR2 are LNHDA and SQIVND (reference sequence). As DNA, the CDR3 is TGTGCCAGTAGTATAGCCATAGTAAATGAGCAGTTCTTC. Translating gives CASSIAIVNEQFF.

By share, this clone ranks as medium-sized. This chain connects TRBV5-5 to TRBJ1-5; 7 bases match TRBD1. There are 16 residues in the CDR3. The trim removed 0 bases at V and 0 bases at J, leaving 3 bases unmatched. Germline CDR1 is SGHKS and CDR2 is YYEKEE (reference sequence). CDR3 sequence: CASSLGGTDSNQPQHF. For the CDR3, the DNA is TGTGCCAGCAGCTTGGGGGGGACAGATAGCAATCAGCCCCAGCATTTT. Together with reference TRBV5-5 and TRBJ1-5, the CDR3 gives the full variable domain: DAGVTQSPTHLIKTRGQQVTLRCSPISGHKSVSWYQQVLGQGPQFIFQYYEKEERGRGNFPDRFSARQFPNYSSELNVNALLLGDSALYLCASSLGGTDSNQPQHFGDGTRLSIL.

This rearrangement joins TRBV5-1 to TRBJ2-7; TRBD1 is a possible D gene (5 bases). Trimming pared 4 bases from V and 1 base from J, leaving 12 bases between. The CDR3 extends over 14 amino acids. The germline CDR1 and CDR2 sequences are SGHRS and YFSETQ. This CDR3 is CASSGGRGSYEQYF. The CDR3 DNA follows: TGCGCCAGCAGCGGCGGAAGGGGATCCTACGAGCAGTACTTC.

The chain combines TRBV5-1 with TRBJ2-7, with 7 bases aligning to TRBD1. This CDR3 comprises 15 residues. Per germline, CDR1 SGHRS and CDR2 YFSETQ. V lost 0 bases to trimming and J lost 5 bases; unmatched junction nucleotides: 8. For the CDR3, the DNA is TGCGCCAGCAGCTTGGAAGGGACAGTCCTCCACGAGCAGTACTTC. It translates to CASSLEGTVLHEQYF.

This clone was observed once. The chain recombines TRBV15 with TRBJ2-1; D uncertain. V lost 1 base and J lost 2, with 9 bases in between. The CDR3 contains 15 residues. The germline V gene has CDR1 LNHNV and CDR2 YYDKDF (reference sequence). The CDR3 sequence: CATSRVGLAYNEQFF. Written as DNA, the CDR3 is TGTGCCACCAGCAGAGTCGGGCTAGCCTACAATGAGCAGTTCTTC.

V is TRBV7-9 and J is TRBJ2-1; TRBD2 matches at 10 bases. This CDR3 has 16 residues. Looked up from germline, CDR1 is SEHNR and CDR2 is FQNEAQ (reference sequence). The V gene end was trimmed by 5 bases and the J gene end by 4 bases; junction bases not matched to a gene: 8. DNA of the CDR3: TGTGCCAGCAGCCTATCGACTAGCGGGTTATACAATGAGCAGTTCTTC. It is translated as CASSLSTSGLYNEQFF. Full variable domain (remainder filled in from reference TRBV7-9 and TRBJ2-1): DTGVSQNPRHKITKRGQNVTFRCDPISEHNRLYWYRQTLGQGPEFLTYFQNEAQLEKSRLLSDRFSAERPKGSFSTLEIQRTEQGDSAMYLCASSLSTSGLYNEQFFGPGTRLTVL.

The V gene is TRBV6-5, the J gene TRBJ1-3, with 9 bases fitting TRBD1. Germline V gene lookup returns CDR1 MNHEY and CDR2 SVGAGI. J lost 5 bases, V lost 5 bases, and 7 bases had no gene match. The CDR3 length is 15 residues. CDR3 bases: TGTGCCAGCAGTACCGGACAGGGGTTTAGAAACACCATATATTTT. Translated: CASSTGQGFRNTIYF.

The gene calls are TRBV14 and TRBJ1-2; D remains ambiguous. Germline V CDR1 and CDR2: SGHDN, FVKESK. The CDR3 is made up of 12 amino acids. The V end was cut by 1 base, the J end by 5 bases, with 5 bases between. This chain's CDR3 is CASSQAGYGYTF. CDR3 nucleotide sequence: TGTGCCAGCAGCCAAGCGGGGTATGGCTACACCTTC. The full variable domain, rest sourced from reference TRBV14 and TRBJ1-2, is EAGVTQFPSHSVIEKGQTVTLRCDPISGHDNLYWYRRVMGKEIKFLLHFVKESKQDESGMPNNRFLAERTGGTYSTLKVQPAELEDSGVYFCASSQAGYGYTFGSGTRLTVV.

J is TRBJ1-2 and V is TRBV27; D gene ambiguous. Germline V CDR1 and CDR2: MNHEY, SMNVEV (reference sequence). The V end lost 2 bases, the J end lost 4 bases, and 11 bases lay between the germline ends. CDR3 size: 14 residues. CDR3 sequence reads: CASSLIGESYGYTF. The CDR3 DNA sequence: TGTGCCAGCAGTTTAATCGGGGAATCCTATGGCTACACCTTC.

By sample fraction, this clone is medium-sized. The J gene is TRBJ2-1, the V gene TRBV7-9, with D possibly being TRBD1 or TRBD2 (6 bases each). This CDR3 comprises 17 residues. Trimming took off 5 bases at V and 5 bases at J, with 22 bases between the two ends. Germline V gene data show CDR1 as SEHNR and CDR2 as FQNEAQ (reference sequence). DNA of the CDR3: TGTGCCAGCAGCGGAGGGGGGAGCTTTATAACCCACAATGAGCAGTTCTTC. Its translation is CASSGGGSFITHNEQFF.

This rearrangement joins TRBV5-4 to TRBJ2-7; no clear D. The germline V gene encodes CDR1 SGHNT and CDR2 YYREEE (reference sequence). The germline V and J ends were trimmed by 4 bases and 3 bases, with 5 bases remaining between them. The CDR3 length is 11 residues. The CDR3 protein is CASSTNYEQYF. CDR3 DNA: TGTGCCAGCAGCACCAACTACGAGCAGTACTTC.

The chain combines TRBV5-4 with TRBJ2-7; 8 positions match TRBD2. This CDR3 comprises 15 residues. Per germline, CDR1 SGHNT and CDR2 YYREEE (reference sequence). The V segment lost 1 base and the J segment 4 bases; nucleotides outside the gene matches: 7. The CDR3 reads CASSLKSGGPYEQYF. CDR3 bases: TGTGCCAGCAGCTTGAAATCGGGAGGGCCGTACGAGCAGTACTTC.

This sequence joins TRBV14 and TRBJ1-2, with a possible D match to TRBD1 (6 bases). The CDR3 spans 15 residues. Germline CDR1 and CDR2: SGHDN and FVKESK. The V end lost 0 bases, the J end lost 4 bases, and 12 bases lay between the germline ends. The CDR3 here is CASSQDGGLGYGYTF. The CDR3 DNA reads as TGTGCCAGCAGCCAAGATGGGGGGCTGGGCTATGGCTACACCTTC.